This paragraph covers one T cell receptor beta chain sequence. Its antigen is undetermined. The data were obtained in a study of beta chain features in type 1 diabetes. General study results and limits: For Type 1 diabetes patients, all four CD4+ subsets carried TCRB CDR3s that were moderately but significantly shorter. PCR might show a preference for shorter templates, equally across patients and controls.

The isolated RNA, all of it, was reverse transcribed, so expressed TCRB transcripts were what got sequenced. Naive, central memory and regulatory T cell samples averaged roughly 3.5 million reads. Assay: immunoSEQ multiplex PCR; the TCRdb copy retains only in-frame clones and omits some. Seen here are about 27,000 clones, less than 70% observed once, and the top ten hold about 1.5%. The germline V gene encodes CDR1 LNHNV and CDR2 YYDKDF (reference sequence). Losses at the gene ends were 0 bases for V and 0 bases for J; bases not matched to a gene: 5. CDR3 length: 16 residues. The chain employs TRBV15 and TRBJ2-7; TRBD2 matches 7 bases. Specimen: Tregs from blood. This receptor was taken from a young woman with type 1 diabetes. CDR3 loop: CATSRDLAVSSYEQYF. The CDR3, as DNA: TGTGCCACCAGCAGAGATCTAGCGGTTAGCTCCTACGAGCAGTACTTC.